The source of this TCR beta chain is a study of blood T cell repertoires in COVID-19. This clone was counted once. Seattle researchers signed up patients amid active infection and tracked them longitudinally. Original processing methods: Reference gene primer amplification yielded estimated nucleated cell counts. Assay used: immunoSEQ multiplex PCR; TCRdb lists only in-frame clones, some missing. V, J and clone size are those of that table, while D and trimming were read from the DNA. Among approximately 480,000 clones, 75% to 90% were seen once, and the ten largest hold approximately 0.9%. The sequence was collected from a man between 18 and 29 years old with COVID-19, enrolled during active disease. Specimen: peripheral blood.

The CDR3 reads CASSSLLWDTQYF. The CDR3 coding sequence is TGTGCCAGCAGTTCACTCCTTTGGGATACGCAGTATTTT. V gene TRBV6-6 combines with J gene TRBJ2-3; D is unclear. This CDR3 is built from 13 residues. Between the trimmed V and J ends, which lost 4 bases and 6 bases, there was a span of 11 bases. The germline CDR1 and CDR2 sequences are MNHNY and SVGAGI (reference sequence).